This T cell receptor beta chain was documented in a study of T-cell memory formation after mild COVID-19. Broader study findings: Cross-reactive memory seemingly joined, as some responding clones were found in pre-infection memory. The study found contracting CD4+ clones mainly in CM and EM and contracting CD8+ clones in EMRA.

After 5'RACE with constant-segment primers, TCR alpha and TCR beta cDNA libraries carrying sample barcodes and UMIs were obtained. Using its own MiXCR run on the 5' RACE reads, TCRdb lists one record per CDR3 protein. Of 250,000 to 300,000 distinct CDR3 sequences listed, 15% to 20% were seen once; the top ten hold more than 20%. This clonotype was detected once. Its specificity is not known. Looked up from germline, CDR1 is SGDLS and CDR2 is YYNGEE. The CDR3 sequence is 15 residues long. With 4 bases removed from V and 0 bases from J, the gap between germline ends came to 14 bases. This chain joins TRBV9 and TRBJ2-7; D might be TRBD1 (6 bases). Source material: PBMCs or a T cell subset sorted from them (not recorded which). The source of this sequence is a man aged 18 to 30 who had mild COVID-19 (a few samples of this study predate the infection). Cell type and time point are not known. The CDR3 region has the DNA TGTGCCAGCAGCCGAACCGACAGGAGCTCCTACGAGCAGTACTTC. As protein: CASSRTDRSSYEQYF.